These 14 T cell receptor beta chains were all obtained from the same sample, sequenced in a study of blood T cell repertoires in COVID-19. Only in-frame clones appear in the TCRdb table, and some are missing; sequencing was by immunoSEQ multiplex PCR. Altogether 200,000 to 250,000 clones are present, around three quarters being singletons, with the ten largest covering 7.2%. Specimen: peripheral blood. These receptors all come from a woman between 65 and 79 years old with acute or convalescent COVID-19.

Here the CDR3 DNA reads TGTGCCTGGGAGAAGGGACATTTAAACACCATATATTTT. Its translation: CAWEKGHLNTIYF. The rearrangement uses TRBV30 and TRBJ1-3, with a tentative D call TRBD1 (6 bases). This CDR3 region has 13 residues. The V and J ends lost 5 bases and 6 bases respectively, with 14 bases between them. The germline gives CDR1 GTSNPN, CDR2 SVGIG (reference sequence). Full variable domain (missing parts from reference TRBV30 and TRBJ1-3): SQTIHQWPATLVQPVGSPLSLECTVEGTSNPNLYWYRQAAGRGLQLLFYSVGIGQISSEVPQNLSASRPQDRQFILSSKKLLLSDSGFYLCAWEKGHLNTIYFGEGSWLTVV.

The sample holds a few counts of this clone. The sample has other DNA sequences that encode this CDR3 too. In DNA, the CDR3 is TGTGCCAGCAGCCAAGAGGTGGGGGGGGCAGATACGCAGTATTTT. As protein: CASSQEVGGADTQYF. V gene TRBV4-2 combines with J gene TRBJ2-3; 7 bases line up with TRBD2. This CDR3 has 15 residues. Trimming at V came to 0 bases and at J to 4 bases, leaving 4 bases not matched to a gene. The germline CDR1 and CDR2 sequences are LGHNA and YNFKEQ.

Of note for this clone: The germline gene is not matched at one end of the junction; a read error may be the cause. The genes are TRBV25-1 and TRBJ1-5; D is undetermined. The CDR3 runs 14 residues. CDR1 MGHDK and CDR2 SYGVNS come from the germline V gene. In nucleotides, the CDR3 is TGTGCCGGCAGTGAAAGTTCGGGCAATCAGCCCCAGCATTTT. Its translation: CAGSESSGNQPQHF.

This clone was observed a handful of times. This sequence joins TRBV7-2 and TRBJ2-5; 16 nucleotides agree with TRBD2. J gave up 5 bases and V 5 bases, and 5 bases lay outside the gene matches. There are 16 residues in the CDR3. CDR1 is SGHTA and CDR2 is FQGNSA in the germline V gene. DNA of the CDR3: TGTGCCAGCAGCCGGGGACTAGCGGGGGGGCTGGAGACCCAGTACTTC. Its protein product is CASSRGLAGGLETQYF.

The V and J genes are TRBV6-5 and TRBJ1-4, with D tentatively TRBD1 (6 bases). In germline, CDR1 is MNHEY, CDR2 SVGAGI. The CDR3 loop spans 14 amino acids. Trimming took off 8 bases at V and 8 bases at J, with 18 bases between the two ends. CDR3 DNA: TGTGCCAGCGAAGGGGGGGCAAGCGACGAAAAACTGTTTTTT. Encoded protein: CASEGGASDEKLFF.

The chain couples TRBV27 to TRBJ2-7; possible D gene TRBD2, 6 bases. The V gene's germline CDR1 is MNHEY and CDR2 SMNVEV (reference sequence). The CDR3 consists of 11 residues. V was trimmed by 7 bases and J by 7 bases, leaving 11 bases between them. DNA of the CDR3: TGTGCCAGCACCCTGGGGGGAGAGCAGTACTTC. Translation: CASTLGGEQYF.

This clone was counted between two and nine times. In DNA form, the CDR3 reads TGTGCCAGAACCGCCCGGGACAGGGCGTTTTTTTATGGCTACACCTTC. As protein: CARTARDRAFFYGYTF. The J gene is TRBJ1-2, the V gene TRBV5-3, with 9 bases lining up with TRBD1. TRBV5-3 is an ORF, and what it does is uncertain. V shed 6 bases, J shed 5 bases, and the junction held 14 bases outside the gene matches. This CDR3 contains 16 residues.

The V gene is TRBV7-2, the J gene TRBJ2-7; D is perhaps TRBD2 (5 bases). This CDR3 has 15 residues. Deletions cut 1 base from V and 1 base from J, with 11 bases between. Germline CDR1 SGHTA, CDR2 FQGNSA. CDR3 residues: CASSLGGARSYEQYF. In DNA, the CDR3 is TGTGCCAGCAGCTTAGGGGGAGCTAGGTCCTACGAGCAGTACTTC.

The rearrangement uses TRBV7-2 and TRBJ2-1; 8 positions agree with TRBD2. Germline CDR1 SGHTA, CDR2 FQGNSA. The CDR3 consists of 15 residues. The ends lost 1 base at V and 4 bases at J; junction bases unmatched: 3. CDR3 sequence (DNA): TGTGCCAGCAGCTTAGATGGCGGGGGGTACAATGAGCAGTTCTTC. Its translation: CASSLDGGGYNEQFF.

The chain joins TRBV7-8 to TRBJ2-5; 16 positions match TRBD2. The V gene's germline CDR1 is SGHVS and CDR2 FQNEAQ. This CDR3 is built from 15 residues. V trimming: 5 bases; J trimming: 13 bases; junction bases outside the gene matches: 10. CDR3 protein: CASSPGTSGGVRGYF. In DNA, the CDR3 is TGTGCCAGCAGCCCCGGGACTAGCGGGGGGGTCCGGGGGTACTTC.

This chain connects TRBV9 to TRBJ2-5, with TRBD2 matching over 10 bases. The CDR3 loop spans 17 amino acids. The V gene's germline CDR1 is SGDLS and CDR2 YYNGEE. After removal of 4 bases from V and 4 bases from J, the junction contained 13 bases not matched to a gene. CDR3 nucleotide sequence: TGTGCCAGCAGCCCCATCCTTACTAGCGGGGTTGGAGAGACCCAGTACTTC. This gives the protein CASSPILTSGVGETQYF.

The J gene is TRBJ2-6, the V gene TRBV19; 9 nucleotides agree with TRBD1. J gave up 11 bases and V 6 bases, and 5 bases lay outside the gene matches. The CDR3 is made up of 13 amino acids. Looked up from germline, CDR1 is LNHDA and CDR2 is SQIVND (reference sequence). CDR3 amino acids: CASRKQGADVLTF. CDR3 nucleotides: TGTGCCAGTAGAAAACAGGGGGCAGACGTCCTGACTTTC.

V and J are TRBV12-3 or TRBV12-4 and TRBJ1-4, with unresolved D. The germline V and J ends were trimmed by 5 bases and 8 bases, with 6 bases remaining between them. The CDR3 consists of 11 residues. The CDR3 spells CASSPGEKLFF. In nucleotides, the CDR3 is TGTGCCAGCAGTCCCGGGGAAAAACTGTTTTTT.

The chain uses TRBV11-2 and TRBJ1-4, with a possible D match to TRBD1 (5 bases). This CDR3 has 14 amino acids. Germline loops: CDR1 SGHAT, CDR2 FQNNGV. V lost 1 base to trimming and J lost 6 bases, with 9 bases between them. The CDR3, as DNA: TGTGCCAGCAGCTTAGGACAGTTTGATGAAAAACTGTTTTTT. Translation gives CASSLGQFDEKLFF.